This TCR beta chain was found in a study of Ad26.COV2.S vaccination and SARS-CoV-2 variants. Background on the study: Intramuscular Ad26.COV2.S doses were given once or twice, 56 days apart.

Treatment of the sample: approximately 18 received Ad26.COV2.S at low or high dose, single or two shots; roughly five received placebo; per-sample allocation not given. Each sample was drawn 63 days after the first injection (of vaccine or placebo). Germline assignment: CDR1 SGHVS and CDR2 FQNEAQ. The CDR3 has 14 amino acids. Unmatched junction bases numbered 6, after V lost 5 bases and J lost 7 bases. Here immunoSEQ multiplex PCR was the method, and the copy in TCRdb shows in-frame clones only, minus some. The sample yields around 320,000 clones, around four fifths seen once. The source was peripheral blood, collected in a trial of Ad26.COV2.S vaccine versus placebo. The clonotype comes from a person between 18 and 65 years old who received the Ad26.COV2.S COVID-19 vaccine or a placebo. J is TRBJ2-7 and V is TRBV7-8, with TRBD1 matching over 12 bases. DNA of the CDR3: TGTGCCAGCAGCCCGGGACAGGGGGCGAGGGAGCAGTACTTC. It yields the protein CASSPGQGAREQYF.